This TCR beta chain is drawn from a study of CD8+CD57+ T cells in acquired aplastic anemia. Study-level background: The sorted CD4+ and CD8+ cells yielded an average about 3.5 ug of DNA.

In patients chosen for sequencing, flow cytometry had shown CD8+CD57+ cell expansion. Genomic DNA constituted the template upon which TCR beta VDJ and CDR3 profiling was performed. TCRdb re-called the reads with MiXCR, one entry per CDR3 protein. The repertoire has around 200,000 distinct CDR3 sequences, approximately 65% of them found once; the top ten carry roughly 53%. This CDR3 spans 16 amino acids. Trimming at V came to 0 bases and at J to 14 bases, leaving 13 bases not matched to a gene. Germline CDR1 reads LNHNV; CDR2 reads YYDKDF (reference sequence). The sequencing input was sorted CD4+, CD8+, or CD8+CD57+ T cells (not recorded which) from PBMCs. This sequence originates from a human donor with aplastic anemia. The chain recombines TRBV15 with TRBJ2-3; 11 bases are a match to TRBD2. CDR3: CATSRDDSSGGLDRYF. The DNA for the CDR3 is TGTGCCACCAGCAGAGATGACTCTAGCGGGGGGCTGGATCGGTATTTT.